Listed here are 11 T cell receptor beta chains from one sample, sequenced in a study of T cell changes during pregnancy in multiple sclerosis. Here immunoSEQ multiplex PCR was the method, and the copy in TCRdb shows in-frame clones only, minus some. The sample includes around 62,000 clones, 91% of them seen just once. Here the sequenced sample was CD4+ T cells from peripheral blood mononuclear cells, taken in the first trimester of pregnancy. These receptors were taken from a female donor with multiple sclerosis, enrolled in a pregnancy study.

The genes are TRBV2 and TRBJ2-2; 8 bases align to TRBD1. CDR3 length: 15 amino acids. Looked up from germline, CDR1 is SNHLY and CDR2 is FYNNEI. The V gene end was trimmed by 2 bases and the J gene end by 4 bases; junction bases not matched to a gene: 3. This chain's CDR3 is CASSESDRATGELFF. The CDR3 nucleotides read TGTGCCAGCAGTGAATCGGACAGGGCCACCGGGGAGCTGTTTTTT.

This clone was counted once. The chain uses TRBV2 and TRBJ2-4, with D possibly being TRBD1 (6 bases). Trimming removed 7 bases at V and 7 bases at J, with 17 bases between. Germline V gene sequence: CDR1 SNHLY, CDR2 FYNNEI. This CDR3 has 14 residues. The CDR3 coding sequence is TGTGCCAGCAACTCCCAGGGGAAGCGCAACATTCAGTACTTC. This sequence encodes CASNSQGKRNIQYF.

This chain joins TRBV20-1 and TRBJ1-4; D gene unclear. V was pared by 2 bases and J by 8 bases, with 6 bases between. Germline values: CDR1 DFQATT, CDR2 SNEGSKA (reference sequence). This CDR3 has 11 residues. The CDR3 DNA follows: TGCAGTGCTAGAAGAGAGGAAAAACTGTTTTTT. Protein product: CSARREEKLFF.

The V gene is TRBV11-2, the J gene TRBJ1-2; 9 bases map to TRBD1. This CDR3 comprises 14 residues. V trimming: 5 bases; J trimming: 4 bases; junction bases outside the gene matches: 5. Germline-derived CDR1 and CDR2 are SGHAT and FQNNGV. CDR3 DNA: TGTGCCAGCAGCCGCCGGGACAGGGTCTATGGCTACACCTTC. This gives the protein CASSRRDRVYGYTF.

This clone was recorded a few times. The chain joins TRBV5-8 to TRBJ1-2; unclear D gene. Trimming stripped 6 bases from V and 4 bases from J, with 16 bases between. This CDR3 region has 14 residues. Germline CDR1 reads SGHTS; CDR2 reads YDEGEE. CDR3 coding DNA: TGTGCCAGCAACCGGAGAGGGCGCGGCTATGGCTACACCTTC. It specifies CASNRRGRGYGYTF.

CDR3 loop: CASGSTHSLRVNQPQHF. The CDR3 bases are TGTGCTAGTGGTTCCACCCATTCCCTACGGGTCAATCAGCCCCAGCATTTT. The V gene is TRBV12-5, the J gene TRBJ1-5; D not certain. CDR3 length: 17 residues. Germline lookup yields CDR1 LGHNT and CDR2 FRNRAP. Between the trimmed V and J ends, which lost 4 bases and 3 bases, there was a span of 19 bases.

The chain combines TRBV14 with TRBJ1-2; D gene unclear. Germline V gene data show CDR1 as SGHDN and CDR2 as FVKESK. Trimming removed 4 bases at V and 8 bases at J, with 17 bases between. The CDR3 spans 14 residues. CDR3 protein: CASSLGGGPWGYTF. CDR3 sequence (DNA): TGTGCCAGCAGCCTCGGCGGCGGCCCTTGGGGCTACACCTTC.

This clone has just a few counts. V usage is TRBV29-1 and J usage is TRBJ2-2, with D tentatively TRBD1 (7 bases). V lost 4 bases and J 6 bases, leaving 9 bases between the germline ends. CDR1 is SQVTM, CDR2 ANQGSEA, per germline. The CDR3 is 12 residues long. CDR3 loop: CSVARGAGELFF. For the CDR3, the DNA is TGCAGCGTTGCCAGGGGGGCCGGGGAGCTGTTTTTT.

This chain joins TRBV7-2 and TRBJ2-6; D perhaps matches TRBD1 (6 bases). Germline CDR1 and CDR2: SGHTA and FQGNSA. This CDR3 is built from 15 residues. The V end lost 1 base, the J end lost 4 bases, and 8 bases lay between the germline ends. The CDR3 coding sequence is TGTGCCAGCAGCTTAGAAGGACAGGGGGCCAACGTCCTGACTTTC. This codes for CASSLEGQGANVLTF.

The chain is built from TRBV5-6 and TRBJ2-7; TRBD1 matches at 9 bases. The CDR3 covers 14 residues. V lost 4 bases and J lost 5; bases outside the gene matches: 7. Germline CDR1 SGHDT, CDR2 YYEEEE. CDR3 amino acids: CASSIDRGGDEQYF. CDR3 DNA sequence: TGTGCCAGCAGCATCGACAGGGGGGGCGACGAGCAGTACTTC.

The chain uses TRBV7-2 and TRBJ1-1; 8 bases agree with TRBD1. This CDR3 contains 15 residues. The V segment lost 2 bases and the J segment 8 bases; nucleotides outside the gene matches: 10. CDR1 and CDR2 (germline): SGHTA, FQGNSA. CDR3 in amino acids: CASSLLGQAVTEAFF. CDR3 nucleotides: TGTGCCAGCAGCTTACTGGGACAGGCAGTGACAGAAGCTTTCTTT.